This TCR beta chain emerged from a study of CD8+ T cells in alopecia areata (dated by TCRdb to the late 2010s). With respect to the entire study: Treated patients were enrolled in an open-label pilot trial of oral tofacitinib at 5 to 10 mg twice daily for moderate-to-severe alopecia areata. Patients received tofacitinib for 6 to 18 months and were then followed off drug for 6 months to check for delayed response and recurrence. Disease severity in treated patients was measured with the SALT score, which quantifies the percentage of affected scalp surface area. In both human patients and the C3H/HeJ mouse model, the study applied high-throughput TCRbeta sequencing to look at T cell clonal expansion in alopecia areata. Scalp tissue and sorted CD4+ and CD8+ peripheral blood T cells from patchy and totalis/universalis alopecia areata patients and from healthy controls were covered by human TCRbeta sequencing. Biopsies were taken from tofacitinib-treated patients at baseline and again at 4 and 24 weeks into treatment, and several of those patients also had a later scalp biopsy. Scalp clonality was compared across normal scalp (n=4), patchy alopecia areata scalp (n=8), and alopecia totalis/universalis scalp (n=8). The RNA source kit depended on sample type: the PAXgene miRNA kit for fixed scalp, the miRNeasy kit for PBMCs, and the RNeasy kit for mouse skin. TCRbeta CDR3 regions were amplified by immunoSEQ multiplex PCR with 35 Vbeta forward and 13 Jbeta reverse primers. Broader findings and caveats from the paper: During tofacitinib treatment, many expanded lesional clones stuck around in both scalp and blood, and this persistence may partly explain why relapse happens after treatment is stopped. TCR sequences shared between patients were less clear than in mice, possibly partly because of HLA diversity in the patient population. Compared with normal scalp, lesional scalp had higher clonality and more expanded CD8+ clones, particularly in alopecia totalis/universalis, a pattern that suggests antigenic drive. Because the treated cohort was small and had just a single nonresponder, larger studies are needed to establish links between baseline CD8+ expansion and response. With tofacitinib, both scalp clonality and the number of expanded CD8+ clones among the top 100 scalp clones went down significantly. Unlike mouse skin, where gammadelta T cells dominate, normal human skin contains resident alphabeta T cells that get sequenced too, which complicates analysis of the scalp TCR repertoire.

The germline V gene specifies MGHDK as CDR1 and SYGVNS as CDR2. CDR3 length: 11 amino acids, cysteine to phenylalanine. Only CDR3 DNA is held: 33 bases, read in frame from base 1. At the junction V is shortened by 7 bases and J by 3 bases, with 4 bases in between. Library preparation used the immunoSEQ multiplex PCR assay. To provide template for TCR sequencing, every sample had RNA extracted and reverse transcribed into cDNA. SuperScript III was used to make first-strand cDNA, primed with a 2:1 mix of oligo-dT and random hexamers. A synthetic immune receptor repertoire was used to gauge amplification bias, and whatever bias remained was removed computationally. On the study's bioinformatics: After raw reads were preprocessed to remove errors, the CDR3 was defined following IMGT conventions as running from the conserved cysteine to phenylalanine. Clonality was computed as 1 minus the Shannon entropy, with the entropy normalized by log2 of the number of productive unique TCRs. CD4 or CD8 identity of scalp clones was inferred by cross-referencing scalp TCRbeta sequences with sorted blood CD4 and CD8 repertoires. In TCRdb, the immuneACCESS table is reduced to in-frame sequences with V and J assigned. These tables do not hold every clone; where another copy was compared, an unresolved V gene accounts for under half, and the others remain unexplained. The V and J calls and clone size were taken over from that table, and D and trimming were inferred from the DNA. The sample data list roughly 200,000 clones, and around two fifths of these were observed just once. Roughly 0.5% of the sample rests with the top ten.

This clone was counted between two and nine times. The clone's antigen remains unknown. No quality values exist for individual bases; no much larger clone is one base distant. In light of the paper, this sample's treatment or condition label describes: oral pan-JAK inhibitor, 5-10 mg twice daily. From alopecia areata patients, peripheral blood was collected along with lesional scalp punch biopsies. After PBMCs were isolated by density centrifugation and stained for CD3, CD4 and CD8, a FACSAria was used to sort CD4+ and CD8+ T cells. The TCR originated in a human donor with alopecia areata. The sample in question was CD4+ T cells sorted from blood, obtained around week 31, from a patient treated with tofacitinib. The V and J genes are TRBV25-1 and TRBJ2-1, with the D segment identity uncertain. The base sequence is TGTGCCAGCACGGGCTACAATGAGCAGTTCTTC. Its coded protein is CASTGYNEQFF.